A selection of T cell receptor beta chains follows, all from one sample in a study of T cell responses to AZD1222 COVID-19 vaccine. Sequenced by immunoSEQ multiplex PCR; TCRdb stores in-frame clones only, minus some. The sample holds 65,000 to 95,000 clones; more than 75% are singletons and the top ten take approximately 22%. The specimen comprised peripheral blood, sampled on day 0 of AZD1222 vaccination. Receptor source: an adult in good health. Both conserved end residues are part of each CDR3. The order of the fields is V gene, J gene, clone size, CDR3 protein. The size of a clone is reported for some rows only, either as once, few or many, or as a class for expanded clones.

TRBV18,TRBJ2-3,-,CASSDRGADTQYF
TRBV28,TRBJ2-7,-,CASSSRVAGSYEQYF
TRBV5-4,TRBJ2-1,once,CASSTPTSSYNEQFF
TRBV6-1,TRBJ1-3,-,CASSESGSGNTIYF
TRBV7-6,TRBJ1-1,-,CASSPGQAGNTEAFF
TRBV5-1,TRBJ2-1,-,CASSLSTHNEQFF
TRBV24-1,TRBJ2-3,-,CATSETGTGDTQYF
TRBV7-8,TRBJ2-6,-,CASSLTDSSGANVLTF
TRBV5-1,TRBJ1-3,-,CASSLGFGTGAGNTIYF
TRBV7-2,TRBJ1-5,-,CASSSGTYSNQPQHF
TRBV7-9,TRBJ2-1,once,CASSPSGGAYNEQFF
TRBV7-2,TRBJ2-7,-,CASSARDYPSYEQYF
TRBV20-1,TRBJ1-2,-,CSARVALGYTF
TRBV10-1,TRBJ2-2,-,CASSHSPDGELFF
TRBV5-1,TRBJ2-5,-,CASSLDTSGRGETQYF
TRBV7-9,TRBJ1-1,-,CASSPTGGADTEAFF
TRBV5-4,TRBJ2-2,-,CASSLGTGNTGELFF
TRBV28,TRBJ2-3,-,CASSLSRGAADTQYF
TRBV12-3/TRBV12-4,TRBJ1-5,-,CASSLSPEPQHF
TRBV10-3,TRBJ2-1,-,CAITPAGGPGEQFF
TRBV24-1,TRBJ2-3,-,CATSEPRGNTDTQYF
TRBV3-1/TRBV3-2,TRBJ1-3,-,CASSRGINTIYF
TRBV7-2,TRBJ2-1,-,CASNRDYKYNEQFF
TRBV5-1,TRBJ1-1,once,CASSLWGPKGTEAFF
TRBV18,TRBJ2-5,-,CASSPERETQYF
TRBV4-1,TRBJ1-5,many,CASSPFEGSNQPQHF
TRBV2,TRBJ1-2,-,CASILGQGAYYGYTF
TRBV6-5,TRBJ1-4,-,CASSSGQGIGKLFF
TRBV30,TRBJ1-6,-,CAWTTGQANNSPLHF
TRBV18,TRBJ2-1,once,CASSPLTGGAVRNEQFF
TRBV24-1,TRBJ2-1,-,CATSDPTSGSVNEQFF
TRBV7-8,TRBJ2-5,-,CASSPSGGAETQYF
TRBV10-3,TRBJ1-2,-,CAISEYAGKGYTF
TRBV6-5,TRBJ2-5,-,CASSRQGRRVETQYF
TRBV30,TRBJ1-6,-,CAWSTRPLPLHF
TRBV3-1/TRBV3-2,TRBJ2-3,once,CASSEGQGTDTQYF
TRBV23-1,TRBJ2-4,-,CASSQQGGRKNIQYF
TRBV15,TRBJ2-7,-,CATSSRQGYEQYF
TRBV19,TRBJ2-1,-,CASSSYGYGEQFF
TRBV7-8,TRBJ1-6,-,CASSLGGPNSPLHF
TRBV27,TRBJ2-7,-,CASSTTGTASYEQYF
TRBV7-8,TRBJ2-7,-,CASSPNGGEAYEQYF
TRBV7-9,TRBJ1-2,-,CASSLVSQGYTF
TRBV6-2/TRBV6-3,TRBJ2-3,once,CASSYRDATDTQYF